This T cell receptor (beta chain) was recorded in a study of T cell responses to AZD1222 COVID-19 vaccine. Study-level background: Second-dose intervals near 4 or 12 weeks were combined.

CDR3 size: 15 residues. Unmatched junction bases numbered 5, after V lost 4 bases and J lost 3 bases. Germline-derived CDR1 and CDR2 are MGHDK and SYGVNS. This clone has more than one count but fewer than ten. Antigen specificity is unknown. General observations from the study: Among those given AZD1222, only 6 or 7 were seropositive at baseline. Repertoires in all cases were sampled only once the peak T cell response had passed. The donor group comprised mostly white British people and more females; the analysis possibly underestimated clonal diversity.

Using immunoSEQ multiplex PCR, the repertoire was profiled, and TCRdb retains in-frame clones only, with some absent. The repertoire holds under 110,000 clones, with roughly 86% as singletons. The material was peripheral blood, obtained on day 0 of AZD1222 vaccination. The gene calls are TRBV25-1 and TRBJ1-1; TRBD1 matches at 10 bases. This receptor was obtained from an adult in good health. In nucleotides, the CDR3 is TGTGCCAGCAGTGCCCGGACAGGGGGGTACACTGAAGCTTTCTTT. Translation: CASSARTGGYTEAFF.